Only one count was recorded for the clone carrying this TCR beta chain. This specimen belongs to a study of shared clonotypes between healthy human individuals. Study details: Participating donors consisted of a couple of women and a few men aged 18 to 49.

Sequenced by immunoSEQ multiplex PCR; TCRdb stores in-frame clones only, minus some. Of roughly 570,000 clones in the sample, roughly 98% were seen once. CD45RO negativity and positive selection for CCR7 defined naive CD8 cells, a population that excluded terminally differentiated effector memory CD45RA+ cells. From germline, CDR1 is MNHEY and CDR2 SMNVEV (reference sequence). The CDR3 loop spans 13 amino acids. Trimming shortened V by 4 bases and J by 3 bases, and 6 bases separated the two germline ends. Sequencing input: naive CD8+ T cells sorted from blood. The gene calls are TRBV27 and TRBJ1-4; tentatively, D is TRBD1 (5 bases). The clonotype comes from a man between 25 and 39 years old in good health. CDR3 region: CASSSTANEKLFF. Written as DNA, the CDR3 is TGTGCCAGCAGTTCGACAGCTAATGAAAAACTGTTTTTT.